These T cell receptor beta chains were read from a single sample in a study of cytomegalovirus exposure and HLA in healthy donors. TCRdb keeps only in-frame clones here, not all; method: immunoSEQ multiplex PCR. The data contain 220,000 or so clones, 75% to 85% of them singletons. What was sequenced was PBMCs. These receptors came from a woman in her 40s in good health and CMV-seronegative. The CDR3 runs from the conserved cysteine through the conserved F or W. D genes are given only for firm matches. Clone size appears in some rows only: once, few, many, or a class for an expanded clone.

cdr3_aa: CASSRGLSETQYF
cdr3_nt: TGTGCCAGCAGCCGGGGACTATCAGAGACCCAGTACTTC
cdr3_length: 13
v_call: TRBV7-9
j_call: TRBJ2-5
clone_size: NA
d_call: TRBD2

cdr3_aa: CATSSRAKGPYEQYF
cdr3_nt: TGTGCCACCAGCTCCCGAGCCAAGGGGCCCTACGAGCAGTACTTC
cdr3_length: 15
v_call: TRBV15
j_call: TRBJ2-7
clone_size: few
d_call: NA

cdr3_aa: CASRRGLLSYEQYF
cdr3_nt: TGCGCCAGCAGGCGGGGCCTACTCTCCTACGAGCAGTACTTC
cdr3_length: 14
v_call: TRBV10-2
j_call: TRBJ2-7
clone_size: once
d_call: NA

cdr3_aa: CASSMGGWDRIAFF
cdr3_nt: TGTGCCAGTAGTATGGGAGGTTGGGATCGGATAGCTTTCTTT
cdr3_length: 14
v_call: TRBV19
j_call: TRBJ1-1
clone_size: NA
d_call: NA

cdr3_aa: CASSSEGDTQYF
cdr3_nt: TGCGCCAGCAGCTCCGAGGGAGATACGCAGTATTTT
cdr3_length: 12
v_call: TRBV5-1
j_call: TRBJ2-3
clone_size: NA
d_call: NA

cdr3_aa: CASRPGTSGTDTQYF
cdr3_nt: TGTGCCAGCAGGCCAGGGACTAGCGGCACAGATACGCAGTATTTT
cdr3_length: 15
v_call: TRBV6-1
j_call: TRBJ2-3
clone_size: NA
d_call: TRBD2

cdr3_aa: CASSLSPTGELFF
cdr3_nt: TGTGCCAGCAGTTTGAGCCCCACCGGGGAGCTGTTTTTT
cdr3_length: 13
v_call: TRBV2
j_call: TRBJ2-2
clone_size: NA
d_call: NA

cdr3_aa: CASSESGRGEQYF
cdr3_nt: TGTGCCAGCAGTGAATCTGGGCGGGGGGAGCAGTACTTC
cdr3_length: 13
v_call: TRBV25-1
j_call: TRBJ2-7
clone_size: NA
d_call: TRBD2

cdr3_aa: CASSQEVFYEQYF
cdr3_nt: TGTGCCAGCAGCCAAGAGGTCTTCTACGAGCAGTACTTC
cdr3_length: 13
v_call: TRBV7-9
j_call: TRBJ2-7
clone_size: NA
d_call: NA

cdr3_aa: CASSILFSGSSGANVLTF
cdr3_nt: TGTGCCAGTAGTATTTTGTTTAGCGGGAGCTCTGGGGCCAACGTCCTGACTTTC
cdr3_length: 18
v_call: TRBV19
j_call: TRBJ2-6
clone_size: NA
d_call: TRBD2